The 27 T cell receptor beta chains below all came from one sample that was sequenced in a study of vaccination effects on CD4 cells after COVID-19 (dated by TCRdb to about 2022). The library was generated by the immunoSEQ multiplex PCR assay. In TCRdb, the immuneACCESS table is reduced to in-frame sequences with V and J assigned. These tables do not hold every clone; where another copy was compared, an unresolved V gene accounts for under half, and the others remain unexplained. The sample yields about 73,000 clones; over 70% were counted once. The ten largest clonotypes hold over 9.5% of the sample. No cognate antigen is known for these TCRs. In the ViraFEST assay, PBMC were stimulated with viral peptide pools, and antigen-specific CD4+ T cell clonotypes were then identified by expansion using TCR sequencing. After about 9 days of culture, CD4+ T cells were isolated with the EasySep CD4+ T cell isolation kit. Negative nucleocapsid antibody results before and after vaccination confirmed that the healthy vaccine recipients had no prior SARS-CoV-2 infection.

Sequenced material: CD4+ T cells from PBMCs cultured with SARS-CoV-2 spike peptides, taken before COVID-19 vaccination. The meaning of the sample's cell subset or site label: SARS-CoV-2 spike overlapping peptide pool stimulation. Every receptor here comes from a human donor who received a COVID-19 vaccine.

This rearrangement joins TRBV5-1 to TRBJ2-3; 7 nucleotides agree with TRBD2. With 4 bases clipped from V and 4 bases from J, the junction kept 12 bases outside the gene matches. Germline V gene data show CDR1 as SGHRS and CDR2 as YFSETQ. CDR3 length: 16 residues. The CDR3 loop is CASSDSATGGADTQYF. The DNA of the CDR3 is TGCGCCAGCAGCGATTCAGCGACTGGGGGGGCAGATACGCAGTATTTT.

Worth noting for this clone: An end of the junction differs from the germline gene, which may be a read error. This same CDR3 is encoded by further DNA sequences in the sample. The CDR3 region is CASSLARMNTEAFF. Here the CDR3 DNA reads TGTGCCAGCAGTTTGGCACGGATGAACACTGAAGCTTTCTTT. The chain employs TRBV5-4 and TRBJ1-1; D is undetermined. CDR1 is SGHNT, CDR2 YYREEE, per germline (reference sequence). This CDR3 contains 14 residues.

The chain employs TRBV18 and TRBJ2-3; D gene ambiguous. The CDR3 runs 16 residues. Germline V lookup: CDR1 KGHSH, CDR2 LQKENI. V lost 1 base, J lost 2 bases, and 13 bases lay in between. The CDR3 DNA reads TGTGCCAGCTCACCACAGTGGCAGATTTCCACAGATACGCAGTATTTT. Its translation: CASSPQWQISTDTQYF.

The chain carries TRBV21-1 and TRBJ2-3; the table's D gene call, TRBD1, was not cross checked with the DNA. TRBV21-1 is tagged as a pseudogene. The CDR3 has 16 amino acids. CDR3 residues: CASSTRQGQGTDTQYF. The CDR3 region has the DNA TGTGCCAGCAGCACCCGACAGGGGCAGGGTACAGATACGCAGTATTTT.

This clone was seen once. The chain recombines TRBV3-1 (or the pseudogene TRBV3-2) with TRBJ2-3; the D is unclear. The CDR3 has 15 residues. V lost 4 bases and J 2 bases, leaving 13 bases between the germline ends. The germline V gene has CDR1 LGHDT and CDR2 YNNKEL (reference sequence). The CDR3 nucleotides are TGTGCCAGCAGCCCCCGTGGCAGTAACACAGATACGCAGTATTTT. Amino acid sequence: CASSPRGSNTDTQYF.

This chain links TRBV9 with TRBJ1-1; D is perhaps TRBD1 (5 bases). The CDR3 contains 14 residues. The V and J ends lost 2 bases and 3 bases respectively, with 11 bases between them. Germline loops: CDR1 SGDLS, CDR2 YYNGEE. CDR3: CASSVGVLDTEAFF. DNA of the CDR3: TGTGCCAGCAGCGTGGGGGTCTTGGACACTGAAGCTTTCTTT.

The J gene is TRBJ1-6, the V gene TRBV18; 8 nucleotides line up with TRBD1. In germline, CDR1 is KGHSH, CDR2 LQKENI. The J segment lost 14 bases and the V segment lost 5 bases, leaving 17 bases of the junction unmatched. This CDR3 is built from 16 residues. CDR3 amino acids: CASSSPGQAGIRTLHF. The CDR3 DNA reads as TGTGCCAGCTCATCTCCGGGACAGGCCGGGATCAGGACCCTCCACTTT.

The J gene is TRBJ2-2, the V gene TRBV5-8; 8 bases align to TRBD2. The V and J ends lost 4 bases and 0 bases, in that order; junction bases with no gene match: 8. Germline values: CDR1 SGHTS, CDR2 YDEGEE. This CDR3 spans 17 amino acids. CDR3 protein: CASSPVGGEANTGELFF. In nucleotides, the CDR3 is TGTGCCAGCAGCCCTGTCGGGGGGGAGGCGAACACCGGGGAGCTGTTTTTT.

This chain joins TRBV4-1 and TRBJ1-2; a possible D gene is TRBD1 (5 bases). Germline V gives CDR1 MGHRA, CDR2 YSYEKL. V lost 2 bases, J lost 8 bases, and 15 bases lay in between. The CDR3 extends over 14 amino acids. The CDR3 region has the DNA TGCGCCAGCAGCCAACCCGGGGACCGTAGGGGCTACACCTTC. Protein: CASSQPGDRRGYTF.

The chain has TRBV6-5 and TRBJ2-4; D is ambiguous. Germline V gene lookup returns CDR1 MNHEY and CDR2 SVGAGI. V lost 8 bases and J lost 0, with 11 bases in between. The CDR3 is 14 residues long. CDR3 sequence: CASRAPLAKNIQYF. In DNA, the CDR3 is TGTGCCAGCCGGGCTCCCCTAGCCAAAAACATTCAGTACTTC.

The rearrangement joins TRBV24-1 to TRBJ2-5; D is uncertain. Germline V gives CDR1 KGHDR, CDR2 SFDVKD. The CDR3 spans 15 residues. V was shortened by 6 bases and J by 0 bases, with 13 bases between the two germline ends. CDR3 in DNA: TGTGCCACCAGTCCGGCAGCAGACAACCAAGAGACCCAGTACTTC. This translates into CATSPAADNQETQYF.

This clone came up a few times. CDR3 protein: CASSWSSANTGELFF. CDR3 nucleotides: TGTGCCAGCAGTTGGTCAAGCGCGAACACCGGGGAGCTGTTTTTT. The V call is TRBV6-6, the J call TRBJ2-2; D call uncertain. Germline lookup yields CDR1 MNHNY and CDR2 SVGAGI (reference sequence). Trimming removed 4 bases at V and 0 bases at J, with 9 bases between. The CDR3 is 15 residues long.

This clone was counted between two and nine times. CDR3 protein: CASSVSLAGGPGEQFF. The CDR3 region has the DNA TGTGCCAGCAGCGTTTCACTAGCGGGGGGGCCAGGTGAGCAGTTCTTC. The chain uses TRBV2 and TRBJ2-1; 13 nucleotides align to TRBD2. After removal of 6 bases from V and 9 bases from J, the junction contained 11 bases not matched to a gene. The CDR3 is 16 residues long. Germline loops: CDR1 SNHLY, CDR2 FYNNEI.

The chain combines TRBV27 with TRBJ2-3; D not resolved. From germline, CDR1 is MNHEY and CDR2 SMNVEV (reference sequence). CDR3 size: 14 residues. Deletions cut 7 bases from V and 6 bases from J, with 17 bases between. Written as DNA, the CDR3 is TGTGCCAGCACCGAGACTTGGGAAGGGGATACGCAGTATTTT. Residues: CASTETWEGDTQYF.

This sequence joins TRBV2 and TRBJ2-5, with D possibly being TRBD2 (5 bases). With 4 bases removed from V and 5 bases from J, the gap between germline ends came to 14 bases. This CDR3 spans 14 amino acids. In germline, CDR1 is SNHLY, CDR2 FYNNEI. The CDR3 reads CASSGAGGMETQYF. In DNA form, the CDR3 reads TGTGCCAGCAGTGGGGCTGGAGGCATGGAGACCCAGTACTTC.

This clone appeared once. This chain joins TRBV18 and TRBJ2-1; 9 bases fit TRBD1. Germline trimming cut 3 bases from V and 7 bases from J; bases unmatched to any gene: 4. Germline V gene data show CDR1 as KGHSH and CDR2 as LQKENI. CDR3 length: 14 amino acids. The CDR3 protein is CASSPGQGRNEQFF. The CDR3 nucleotides are TGTGCCAGCTCACCCGGACAGGGGAGGAATGAGCAGTTCTTC.

J is TRBJ1-4 and V is TRBV6-5, with 8 bases aligning to TRBD1. V shed 6 bases, J shed 4 bases, and the junction held 7 bases outside the gene matches. This CDR3 has 15 amino acids. CDR1 and CDR2 (germline): MNHEY, SVGAGI. The CDR3 region is CASSIQGANNEKLFF. CDR3 nucleotide sequence: TGTGCCAGCAGCATCCAGGGGGCCAATAATGAAAAACTGTTTTTT.

The chain combines TRBV12-5 with TRBJ1-5, with D uncertain. Between the trimmed V and J ends, which lost 1 base and 2 bases, there was a span of 9 bases. There are 15 residues in the CDR3. CDR1 is LGHNT, CDR2 FRNRAP, per germline. CDR3: CASGLDRNGNQPQHF. CDR3 DNA: TGTGCTAGTGGTTTGGACCGAAATGGCAATCAGCCCCAGCATTTT.

The gene calls are TRBV5-5 and TRBJ1-3; unclear D gene. This CDR3 has 14 amino acids. Trimming stripped 2 bases from V and 0 bases from J, with 6 bases between. Germline CDR1 is SGHKS and CDR2 is YYEKEE (reference sequence). DNA for the CDR3: TGTGCCAGCAGCTTAGAATACTCTGGAAACACCATATATTTT. It encodes CASSLEYSGNTIYF.

V usage is TRBV3-1 (or the pseudogene TRBV3-2) and J usage is TRBJ2-1, with 9 nucleotides matching TRBD2. J was trimmed by 1 base and V by 7 bases; bases with no gene match: 11. Germline V gives CDR1 LGHDT, CDR2 YNNKEL (reference sequence). The CDR3 totals 17 residues. The CDR3 DNA is TGTGCCAGCACAAGATCAAATAGCGGGGGTTCCTACAATGAGCAGTTCTTC. As protein: CASTRSNSGGSYNEQFF.

This chain links TRBV2 with TRBJ1-4; D not certain. The CDR3 sequence is 14 residues long. Trimming stripped 5 bases from V and 6 bases from J, with 13 bases between. Germline V gene lookup returns CDR1 SNHLY and CDR2 FYNNEI. The CDR3 protein is CASSQPPGDEKLFF. In DNA form, the CDR3 reads TGTGCCAGCAGTCAGCCCCCGGGCGATGAAAAACTGTTTTTT.

The chain has TRBV6-5 and TRBJ1-1, with D possibly being TRBD1 (5 bases). The germline V and J ends were trimmed by 6 bases and 5 bases, with 13 bases remaining between them. This CDR3 spans 13 amino acids. Looked up from germline, CDR1 is MNHEY and CDR2 is SVGAGI. As DNA, the CDR3 is TGTGCCAGCAGCCGCCGGCCAGGGACTGAAGCTTTCTTT. Its protein product is CASSRRPGTEAFF.

This clone appeared once. The chain employs TRBV5-1 and TRBJ2-3; 7 nucleotides agree with TRBD1. The CDR3 extends over 16 amino acids. The V and J ends lost 2 bases and 1 base, in that order; junction bases with no gene match: 7. Germline V gene data show CDR1 as SGHRS and CDR2 as YFSETQ. The CDR3 reads CASSLQTGVGTDTQYF. The CDR3 bases are TGCGCCAGCAGCTTACAAACAGGGGTTGGCACAGATACGCAGTATTTT.

The chain couples TRBV5-1 to TRBJ1-2, with 10 bases identical to TRBD1. The CDR3 length is 16 residues. Losses at the gene ends were 5 bases for V and 3 bases for J; bases not matched to a gene: 10. Per the germline V gene, CDR1 is SGHRS and CDR2 is YFSETQ. CDR3 loop: CASRPPGTGEDYGYTF. In nucleotides, the CDR3 is TGCGCCAGCAGACCCCCCGGGACAGGGGAGGACTATGGCTACACCTTC.

This clone was observed a few times. This sequence joins TRBV29-1 and TRBJ1-1; D is ambiguous. Looked up from germline, CDR1 is SQVTM and CDR2 is ANQGSEA. Trimming stripped 3 bases from V and 1 base from J, with 6 bases between. The CDR3 sequence is 12 residues long. The chain's CDR3 is CSVDEGNTEAFF. As DNA, the CDR3 is TGCAGCGTTGACGAAGGGAACACTGAAGCTTTCTTT.

The chain links TRBV2 to TRBJ1-5; weak D call: TRBD1 (5 bases). CDR1 SNHLY and CDR2 FYNNEI come from the germline V gene. This CDR3 is built from 13 residues. The V and J ends lost 7 bases and 8 bases respectively, with 15 bases between them. CDR3 sequence: CASNGVGREPQHF. The CDR3 DNA sequence: TGTGCCAGCAATGGGGTGGGGCGGGAGCCCCAGCATTTT.

The CDR3 DNA sequence: TGTGCCAGCAGTAGGGGACAGTTACAAGAGACCCAGTACTTC. Amino acid sequence: CASSRGQLQETQYF. The rearrangement joins TRBV6-5 to TRBJ2-5, with 7 nucleotides matching TRBD1. The CDR3 is made up of 14 amino acids. Trimming cost V 5 bases and J 2 bases; bases outside gene matches: 5. Germline V gene lookup returns CDR1 MNHEY and CDR2 SVGAGI.